One sample yielded the 21 T cell receptor beta chains listed below, sequenced in a study of shared clonotypes between healthy human individuals (dated by TCRdb to 2020 to 2021). Libraries came from the immunoSEQ multiplex PCR assay. In TCRdb, the immuneACCESS table is reduced to in-frame sequences with V and J assigned. These tables do not hold every clone; where another copy was compared, an unresolved V gene accounts for under half, and the others remain unexplained. Present in this sample are some 490,000 clones, roughly 80% of which were seen just once. The ten largest clonotypes hold approximately 12% of the sample. The source material was PBMCs. These receptors originate from a woman in her thirties or forties in good health. Some clones in this sample may be carry-over from other donors' samples.

CDR3 amino acids: CASRLRGIGEQYF. The DNA of the CDR3 is TGTGCCAGCAGACTGCGGGGGATTGGCGAGCAGTACTTC. The gene calls are TRBV28 and TRBJ2-7; TRBD2 agrees at 7 bases. The CDR3 consists of 13 residues. Germline V gives CDR1 MDHEN, CDR2 SYDVKM. The V segment lost 6 bases and the J segment 6 bases; nucleotides outside the gene matches: 8.

The chain employs TRBV6-6 and TRBJ2-1, with 9 nucleotides matching TRBD1. The length of the CDR3 is 15 residues. J was trimmed by 5 bases and V by 8 bases; bases with no gene match: 10. CDR1 MNHNY and CDR2 SVGAGI come from the germline V gene (reference sequence). CDR3 sequence reads: CASLFPGQGNNEQFF. The CDR3 DNA reads as TGTGCCAGCCTTTTTCCGGGACAGGGAAACAATGAGCAGTTCTTC.

The V and J genes are TRBV29-1 and TRBJ1-5; D is unresolved. V was cut by 3 bases and J by 2 bases, with 11 bases left in between. CDR3 length: 14 amino acids. The germline gives CDR1 SQVTM, CDR2 ANQGSEA. As DNA, the CDR3 is TGCAGCGTTGAGTTAGGATCGGGCAATCAGCCCCAGCATTTT. Its translation: CSVELGSGNQPQHF. The whole variable domain, filled in from reference TRBV29-1 and TRBJ1-5, reads SAVISQKPSRDICQRGTSLTIQCQVDSQVTMMFWYRQQPGQSLTLIATANQGSEATYESGFVIDKFPISRPNLTFSTLTVSNMSPEDSSIYLCSVELGSGNQPQHFGDGTRLSIL.

Worth noting for this clone: A far larger clone is only one base removed, so a read error is likely. This chain joins TRBV5-6 and TRBJ1-2, with 7 bases identical to TRBD1. J gave up 2 bases and V 4 bases, and 5 bases lay outside the gene matches. Germline-derived CDR1 and CDR2 are SGHDT and YYEEEE. The CDR3 is 14 residues long. CDR3 region: CASSPRDRNYGYTF. As DNA, the CDR3 is TGTGCCAGCAGCCCGCGGGACAGAAACTATGGCTACACCTTC.

The V and J genes are TRBV7-3 and TRBJ1-2, with 7 nucleotides matching TRBD1. CDR1 is SGHTA and CDR2 is FQGTGA in the germline V gene. This CDR3 has 14 amino acids. Germline trimming cut 5 bases from V and 0 bases from J; bases unmatched to any gene: 3. The CDR3 DNA follows: TGTGCCAGCAGCAGACAGGGAGCTAACTATGGCTACACCTTC. It is translated as CASSRQGANYGYTF.

DNA for the CDR3: TGTGCCAGCAGTTTATGGACAGGGTTTGGTGGCTACACCTTC. It translates to CASSLWTGFGGYTF. The genes are TRBV28 and TRBJ1-2, with 7 bases that match TRBD1. The CDR3 is 14 residues long. Per the germline V gene, CDR1 is MDHEN and CDR2 is SYDVKM. V lost 0 bases, J lost 7 bases, and 5 bases stayed unmatched.

This chain connects TRBV27 to TRBJ2-5; D is perhaps TRBD2 (5 bases). This CDR3 has 12 residues. V was shortened by 9 bases and J by 9 bases, with 17 bases between the two germline ends. Germline assignment: CDR1 MNHEY and CDR2 SMNVEV (reference sequence). Here the CDR3 DNA reads TGTGCCAGTCTTCGCCCCGGAGCGGCCCAGTACTTC. Its translation is CASLRPGAAQYF.

This clone was counted only a few times. A far larger clone is one base from this, pointing to a likely read error. Other DNA sequences in the same sample also yield this CDR3. The rearrangement uses TRBV28 and TRBJ2-4; 8 bases match TRBD1. The ends lost 4 bases at V and 5 bases at J; junction bases unmatched: 7. Germline loops: CDR1 MDHEN, CDR2 SYDVKM. The CDR3 is 15 residues long. DNA for the CDR3: TGTGCCAGCAGTTCCTCAGGGACAGGAGAAAACATTCAGTACTTC. Its protein product is CASSSSGTGENIQYF.

This clone was observed many times. Other DNA sequences within the sample encode an identical CDR3. This chain connects TRBV7-9 to TRBJ2-7; unclear D gene. The germline CDR1 and CDR2 sequences are SEHNR and FQNEAQ (reference sequence). Trimming took 1 base from V and 4 from J, leaving 5 bases between them. This CDR3 is built from 12 residues. The CDR3 region has the DNA TGTGCCAGCAGCTTAGTCGGGTACGAGCAGTACTTC. Protein sequence: CASSLVGYEQYF.

The chain joins TRBV29-1 to TRBJ2-5; D possibly corresponds to TRBD2 (6 bases). V dropped 3 bases and J dropped 4 bases, with 9 bases sitting between them. This CDR3 has 12 amino acids. Germline assignment: CDR1 SQVTM and CDR2 ANQGSEA. The CDR3 loop reads CSVDRRGETQYF. The DNA of the CDR3 is TGCAGCGTTGACAGGAGGGGAGAGACCCAGTACTTC.

In regard to this clone: This likely came from a read error, as a far larger clone is one base away. The gene calls are TRBV11-2 and TRBJ2-3, with 7 nucleotides matching TRBD1. J lost 6 bases, V lost 0 bases, and 6 bases had no gene match. CDR3 size: 15 residues. The germline V gene has CDR1 SGHAT and CDR2 FQNNGV. CDR3 amino acids: CASSLDSGGVDTQYF. CDR3 nucleotide sequence: TGTGCCAGCAGCTTAGACTCAGGGGGTGTGGATACGCAGTATTTT. Full variable domain (rest looked up from reference TRBV11-2 and TRBJ2-3): EAGVAQSPRYKIIEKRQSVAFWCNPISGHATLYWYQQILGQGPKLLIQFQNNGVVDDSQLPKDRFSAERLKGVDSTLKIQPAKLEDSAVYLCASSLDSGGVDTQYFGPGTRLTVL.

J is TRBJ2-7 and V is TRBV28, with D possibly matching TRBD2 (6 bases). The CDR3 loop spans 14 amino acids. The germline V gene encodes CDR1 MDHEN and CDR2 SYDVKM. Trimming cost V 3 bases and J 2 bases, with 11 bases left between them. CDR3: CASSLGGATYEQYF. Written as DNA, the CDR3 is TGTGCCAGCAGTTTGGGCGGGGCAACCTACGAGCAGTACTTC. The full variable domain, its missing parts supplied by reference TRBV28 and TRBJ2-7, is DVKVTQSSRYLVKRTGEKVFLECVQDMDHENMFWYRQDPGLGLRLIYFSYDVKMKEKGDIPEGYSVSREKKERFSLILESASTNQTSMYLCASSLGGATYEQYFGPGTRLTVT.

This clone was counted once. J is TRBJ2-7 and V is TRBV11-3, with 7 bases that match TRBD1. This CDR3 region has 15 residues. Germline V gives CDR1 SGHNT, CDR2 YENEEA. V gave up 5 bases and J gave up 6 bases; unmatched junction bases: 13. The CDR3 sequence: CASSLGGTGAREQYF. CDR3 coding DNA: TGTGCCAGCAGCCTAGGGGGTACAGGGGCTCGCGAGCAGTACTTC.

The sample holds one count of this clone. The DNA of the CDR3 is TGTGCCAGCAGCTTAGGAGGGGGACCTGGCACAGATACGCAGTATTTT. Amino acid sequence: CASSLGGGPGTDTQYF. J is TRBJ2-3 and V is TRBV11-2; D may be TRBD1 (6 bases). The CDR3 spans 16 residues. Trimming pared 1 base from V and 1 base from J, leaving 12 bases between. The germline V gene encodes CDR1 SGHAT and CDR2 FQNNGV.

The chain joins TRBV6-1 to TRBJ2-6, with 8 bases identical to TRBD1. V shed 2 bases, J shed 0 bases, and the junction held 9 bases outside the gene matches. CDR1 is MNHNS and CDR2 is SASEGT in the germline V gene. CDR3 size: 19 residues. Written as DNA, the CDR3 is TGTGCCAGCAGTGAATACTCCGGGACAGGACTCTCTGGGGCCAACGTCCTGACTTTC. This translates into CASSEYSGTGLSGANVLTF.

This chain connects TRBV29-1 to TRBJ2-5; D is uncertain. The CDR3 runs 11 residues. The germline V and J ends were trimmed by 3 bases and 13 bases, with 15 bases remaining between them. Germline-derived CDR1 and CDR2 are SQVTM and ANQGSEA. Here the CDR3 reads CSVDLYSRPYF. In nucleotides, the CDR3 is TGCAGCGTTGATCTCTACAGTCGGCCGTACTTC.

V and J are TRBV6-5 and TRBJ2-5; D possibly corresponds to TRBD2 (6 bases). The CDR3 spans 15 residues. V was trimmed by 6 bases and J by 5 bases, leaving 19 bases between them. The germline CDR1 and CDR2 sequences are MNHEY and SVGAGI. The CDR3 bases are TGTGCCAGCAGACCAAGACTTTTGGGGAGGGAGACCCAGTACTTC. As protein: CASRPRLLGRETQYF.

V and J are TRBV30 and TRBJ2-7, with D possibly TRBD1 on 6 matching bases. CDR1 is GTSNPN, CDR2 SVGIG, per germline (reference sequence). Trimming shortened V by 1 base and J by 7 bases, and 14 bases separated the two germline ends. This CDR3 spans 13 amino acids. DNA of the CDR3: TGTGCCTGGAGTGGGACAGCCTTTGGGGAGCAGTACTTC. Protein: CAWSGTAFGEQYF.

The chain joins TRBV9 to TRBJ2-5; D is uncertain. The CDR3 is made up of 13 amino acids. V lost 0 bases, J lost 7 bases, and 10 bases lay in between. Germline-derived CDR1 and CDR2 are SGDLS and YYNGEE. As DNA, the CDR3 is TGTGCCAGCAGCGTAGAGGTCGGACGGACCCAGTACTTC. This codes for CASSVEVGRTQYF.

The chain employs TRBV7-6 and TRBJ2-2; 8 bases are a match to TRBD2. The V segment lost 5 bases and the J segment 8 bases; nucleotides outside the gene matches: 10. Germline V gene data show CDR1 as SGHVS and CDR2 as FNYEAQ. The CDR3 spans 15 residues. Here the CDR3 DNA reads TGTGCCAGCAGCCCTGGGACTAGAAAATCTGGGGAGCTGTTTTTT. Translation: CASSPGTRKSGELFF.

The table lists this clone with many counts. J is TRBJ1-1 and V is TRBV5-4; the D is unclear. Per germline, CDR1 SGHNT and CDR2 YYREEE (reference sequence). Trimming took off 0 bases at V and 2 bases at J, with 2 bases between the two ends. The CDR3 spans 12 residues. CDR3: CASSLDNTEAFF. Written as DNA, the CDR3 is TGTGCCAGCAGCTTGGACAACACTGAAGCTTTCTTT.